Listed below are T cell receptor beta chains from one sample, sequenced in a study of lymphopenia after photon versus proton radiotherapy. Using immunoSEQ multiplex PCR, the repertoire was profiled, and TCRdb retains in-frame clones only, with some absent. The table has 5,300 or so clones, 88% seen once. This specimen consisted of peripheral blood, obtained from a patient treated with photon-based radiotherapy. The receptors were sampled from a man aged 25 to 40 with gastric cancer. Both conserved end residues are part of each CDR3. Each record gives: clone size, V gene, J gene, D gene, CDR3 length, CDR3 protein, CDR3 DNA. The D gene is left open where the match is weak. The size field is filled for only some rows; it gives once, few, many or a size class.

clone_size: large
v_call: TRBV4-3
j_call: TRBJ2-2
d_call: .
cdr3_length: 14
cdr3_aa: CASSRNTNTGELFF
cdr3_nt: TGCGCCAGCAGCCGGAACACGAACACCGGGGAGCTGTTTTTT

clone_size: .
v_call: TRBV4-3
j_call: TRBJ2-2
d_call: TRBD2
cdr3_length: 16
cdr3_aa: CASSQAGGREAGELFF
cdr3_nt: TGCGCCAGCAGCCAAGCAGGCGGGAGGGAGGCCGGGGAGCTGTTTTTT

clone_size: .
v_call: TRBV2
j_call: TRBJ1-5
d_call: TRBD1
cdr3_length: 16
cdr3_aa: CASSERGGAGNQPQHF
cdr3_nt: TGTGCCAGCAGTGAAAGAGGGGGCGCGGGCAATCAGCCCCAGCATTTT

clone_size: few
v_call: TRBV28
j_call: TRBJ2-5
d_call: .
cdr3_length: 16
cdr3_aa: CASSLYSSGFQETQYF
cdr3_nt: TGTGCCAGCAGTTTATACTCCAGCGGCTTTCAAGAGACCCAGTACTTC

clone_size: .
v_call: TRBV11-3
j_call: TRBJ2-3
d_call: .
cdr3_length: 14
cdr3_aa: CASSPRGTTDTQYF
cdr3_nt: TGTGCCAGCAGCCCTAGGGGCACCACAGATACGCAGTATTTT

clone_size: few
v_call: TRBV6-4
j_call: TRBJ2-2
d_call: TRBD1
cdr3_length: 14
cdr3_aa: CASSEQGDTGELFF
cdr3_nt: TGTGCCAGCAGTGAACAGGGGGACACCGGGGAGCTGTTTTTT

clone_size: .
v_call: TRBV19
j_call: TRBJ2-6
d_call: TRBD2
cdr3_length: 18
cdr3_aa: CASSLGLAGGAGANVLTF
cdr3_nt: TGTGCCAGTAGTTTAGGACTAGCGGGAGGTGCTGGGGCCAACGTCCTGACTTTC

clone_size: .
v_call: TRBV28
j_call: TRBJ1-4
d_call: .
cdr3_length: 16
cdr3_aa: CASSPITGSSSEKLFF
cdr3_nt: TGTGCCAGCAGTCCCATAACAGGGTCCTCGAGTGAAAAACTGTTTTTT

clone_size: .
v_call: TRBV13
j_call: TRBJ1-2
d_call: .
cdr3_length: 17
cdr3_aa: CASSVGTEGPLGYGYTF
cdr3_nt: TGTGCCAGCAGCGTCGGGACGGAGGGCCCCCTAGGCTATGGCTACACCTTC

clone_size: .
v_call: TRBV4-1
j_call: TRBJ1-2
d_call: TRBD1
cdr3_length: 15
cdr3_aa: CASSQEDRVGYGYTF
cdr3_nt: TGCGCCAGCAGCCAAGAAGACAGGGTTGGCTATGGCTACACCTTC

clone_size: .
v_call: TRBV12-5
j_call: TRBJ2-7
d_call: .
cdr3_length: 14
cdr3_aa: CASGLVQGSYEQYF
cdr3_nt: TGTGCTAGTGGTTTGGTTCAGGGGTCCTACGAGCAGTACTTC

clone_size: .
v_call: TRBV5-4
j_call: TRBJ2-7
d_call: .
cdr3_length: 12
cdr3_aa: CASSFNMGEQYF
cdr3_nt: TGTGCCAGCAGCTTCAACATGGGGGAGCAGTACTTC

clone_size: .
v_call: TRBV9
j_call: TRBJ2-7
d_call: TRBD1
cdr3_length: 15
cdr3_aa: CASSVATGVPYEQYF
cdr3_nt: TGTGCCAGCAGCGTAGCGACAGGGGTCCCCTACGAGCAGTACTTC

clone_size: .
v_call: TRBV4-3
j_call: TRBJ2-7
d_call: .
cdr3_length: 15
cdr3_aa: CASRLAQGKNYEQYF
cdr3_nt: TGCGCCAGCCGCTTGGCACAGGGAAAAAATTACGAGCAGTACTTC

clone_size: .
v_call: TRBV7-2
j_call: TRBJ2-3
d_call: .
cdr3_length: 17
cdr3_aa: CASSLAKNLIFTDTQYF
cdr3_nt: TGTGCCAGCAGCTTAGCGAAGAACCTGATTTTCACAGATACGCAGTATTTT

clone_size: .
v_call: TRBV2
j_call: TRBJ1-4
d_call: .
cdr3_length: 13
cdr3_aa: CALSPGLLEKLFF
cdr3_nt: TGTGCCCTCTCCCCGGGTTTATTGGAAAAACTGTTTTTT

clone_size: .
v_call: TRBV14
j_call: TRBJ1-1
d_call: .
cdr3_length: 18
cdr3_aa: CASSGGHREKRGGTEAFF
cdr3_nt: TGTGCCAGCAGCGGGGGACACCGGGAAAAAAGGGGAGGTACTGAAGCTTTCTTT